This TCR beta chain was captured by sequencing in a study of cytomegalovirus exposure and HLA in healthy donors. A multiplex PCR was run with 60 Vbeta primers and 13 Jbeta primers. Here immunoSEQ multiplex PCR was the method, and the copy in TCRdb shows in-frame clones only, minus some. In the table there are about 130,000 clones, roughly 78% of which are singletons. Germline V gene lookup returns CDR1 SGHKS and CDR2 YYEKEE (reference sequence). The CDR3 is made up of 13 amino acids. Between the trimmed V and J ends, which lost 4 bases and 3 bases, there was a span of 10 bases. The rearrangement links TRBV5-5 to TRBJ1-1; D is uncertain. Sequencing was done on a sample of PBMCs. The receptor comes from a man aged 25 to 40 in good health and CMV-seropositive. The DNA for the CDR3 is TGTGCCAGCAGCCTGAGGTTGGACACTGAAGCTTTCTTT. Translated, it gives CASSLRLDTEAFF.